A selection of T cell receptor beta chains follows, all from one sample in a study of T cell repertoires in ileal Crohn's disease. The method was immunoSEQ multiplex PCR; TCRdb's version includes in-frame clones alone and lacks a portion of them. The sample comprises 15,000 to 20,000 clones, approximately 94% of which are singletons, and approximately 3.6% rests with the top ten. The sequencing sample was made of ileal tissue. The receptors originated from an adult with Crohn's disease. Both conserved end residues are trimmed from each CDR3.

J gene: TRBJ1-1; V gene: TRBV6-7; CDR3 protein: AGELTEAF
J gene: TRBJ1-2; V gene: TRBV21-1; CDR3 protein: ASSRRLGTRHGYT
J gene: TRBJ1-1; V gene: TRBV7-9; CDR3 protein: ASSLGGGRSTEAF
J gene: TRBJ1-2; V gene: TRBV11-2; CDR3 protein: ASSLEGPKVRYGYT
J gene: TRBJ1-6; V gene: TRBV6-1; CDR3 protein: ATILGGNDNSPLH
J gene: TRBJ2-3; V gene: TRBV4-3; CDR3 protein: ASSQILAGGSTDTQY
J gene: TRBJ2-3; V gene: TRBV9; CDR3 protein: ASGRGYTDTQY
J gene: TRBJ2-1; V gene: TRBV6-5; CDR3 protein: ASSYGLYYNEQF
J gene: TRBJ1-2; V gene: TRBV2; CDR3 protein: ASLTPGQGVGGYT
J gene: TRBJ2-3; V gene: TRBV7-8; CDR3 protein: ASTFPDRGTQY
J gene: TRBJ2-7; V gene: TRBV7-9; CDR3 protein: ASRYGTGGEQY
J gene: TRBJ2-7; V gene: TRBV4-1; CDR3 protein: ASSQKQGKSYEQY
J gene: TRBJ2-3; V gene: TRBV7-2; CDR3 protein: ASSSTGVTDTQY
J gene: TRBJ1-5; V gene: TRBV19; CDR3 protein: ASSKSGQSNQPQH
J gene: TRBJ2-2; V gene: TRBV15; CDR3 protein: ATSGRPDALGTGELF
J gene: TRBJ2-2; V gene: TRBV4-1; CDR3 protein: ASSQEPGGTGELF
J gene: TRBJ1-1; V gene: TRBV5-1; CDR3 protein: ASSGGEGSEAF
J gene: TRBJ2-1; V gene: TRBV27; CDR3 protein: ASRIGTGGYNEQF
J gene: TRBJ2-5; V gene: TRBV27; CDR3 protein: ASSPSGAGETQY
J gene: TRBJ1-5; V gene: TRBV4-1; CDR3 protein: ASSQEGGGNQPQH
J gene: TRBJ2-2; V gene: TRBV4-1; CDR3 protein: ASSQNPGGRELF
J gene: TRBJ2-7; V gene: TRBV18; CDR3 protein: ASSPATGHEQY
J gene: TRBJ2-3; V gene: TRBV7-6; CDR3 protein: ASSRKPEGRGDTQY
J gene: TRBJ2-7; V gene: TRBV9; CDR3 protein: ASSKSRDRVDEQY
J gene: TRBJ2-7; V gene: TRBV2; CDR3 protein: ASSESRATAMTY
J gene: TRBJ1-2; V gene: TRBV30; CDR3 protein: AWSVRPGGYT
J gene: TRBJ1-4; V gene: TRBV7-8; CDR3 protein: ASSYPGMANEKLF
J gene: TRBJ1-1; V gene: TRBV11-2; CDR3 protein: ASSLRSEGEAF
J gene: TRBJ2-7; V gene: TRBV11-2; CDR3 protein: ASSLGGLAGAFYEQY
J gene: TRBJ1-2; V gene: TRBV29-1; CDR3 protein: SAETDSFGGYT
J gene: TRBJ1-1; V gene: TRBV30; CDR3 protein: AWIVRDYSEAF
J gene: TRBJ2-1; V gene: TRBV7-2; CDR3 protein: ASRGQLPSSYNEQF
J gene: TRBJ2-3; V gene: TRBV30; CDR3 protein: AWGLAGGLDTQY
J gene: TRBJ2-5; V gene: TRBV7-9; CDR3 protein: ASSTTGGQETQY